This section outlines one TCR beta chain sequence together with its context. One end of the junction fails to match germline, which may point to a read error. The CDR3 runs to 13 residues. CDR1 and CDR2 from the germline V gene are SSHAT and FNYEAQ (reference sequence). Clones were read by immunoSEQ multiplex PCR, and TCRdb kept only the in-frame ones, dropping some. Of around 86,000 clones in the sample, 90% were seen once. The source of the sample is a study of T cell responses to AZD1222 COVID-19 vaccine. The TCR originated in an adult in good health. The source material was peripheral blood, sampled on day 0 of AZD1222 vaccination. The chain combines TRBV7-7 with TRBJ2-5, with TRBD2 identical over 9 bases. CDR3 amino acids: CASSRLADETQYF. The CDR3, as DNA: TGTGCTAGCAGCCGACTAGCGGACGAGACCCAGTACTTC.